This passage covers 27 T cell receptor beta chains from one sample sequenced in a study of blood T cell repertoires in COVID-19. Data came from immunoSEQ multiplex PCR; TCRdb stores just in-frame clones and leaves some out. This sample has approximately 190,000 clones, with about 80% found just once. The source material was peripheral blood. These receptors came from a human donor with acute or convalescent COVID-19. The donor label of this sample is uncertain.

The rearrangement links TRBV10-3 to TRBJ1-6; 7 nucleotides match TRBD1. CDR1 is ENHRY, CDR2 SYGVKD, per germline. J lost 5 bases, V lost 10 bases, and 5 bases had no gene match. The CDR3 extends over 13 amino acids. The CDR3 here is CATTDRNNSPLHF. The CDR3 region has the DNA TGTGCCACCACGGACAGGAATAATTCACCCCTCCACTTT.

The chain couples TRBV13 to TRBJ1-3, with 8 bases fitting TRBD1. Trimming at V came to 5 bases and at J to 0 bases, leaving 6 bases not matched to a gene. CDR3 length equals 16 residues. CDR1 is PRHDT and CDR2 is FYEKMQ in the germline V gene (reference sequence). The CDR3 nucleotides read TGTGCCAGCAGCCGCGCCGACAGGGGCTCTGGAAACACCATATATTTT. This encodes CASSRADRGSGNTIYF.

The gene calls are TRBV7-2 and TRBJ2-7; 8 bases match TRBD2. Germline V gene lookup returns CDR1 SGHTA and CDR2 FQGNSA. The CDR3 has 13 amino acids. V was clipped by 4 bases and J by 3 bases; unmatched bases: 2. This CDR3 is CASSSRGGYEQYF. The CDR3 nucleotides read TGTGCCAGCAGCTCCCGGGGGGGCTACGAGCAGTACTTC.

The chain is built from TRBV5-4 and TRBJ2-7, with 14 bases lining up with TRBD2. Germline loops: CDR1 SGHNT, CDR2 YYREEE (reference sequence). The CDR3 spans 14 residues. V dropped 5 bases and J dropped 6; count of bases not matched to a gene: 4. The CDR3: CASRQGTSGGEQYF. The CDR3 DNA reads as TGTGCCAGCAGGCAAGGGACTAGCGGGGGCGAGCAGTACTTC.

In the case of this clone: In the same sample, other DNA sequences code for this CDR3. The chain joins TRBV5-6 to TRBJ1-1; perhaps TRBD1 as D (6 bases). The CDR3 is made up of 14 amino acids. The V gene lost 2 bases and the J gene lost 0 bases, with 8 bases spanning the gap. Germline V CDR1 and CDR2: SGHDT, YYEEEE. CDR3 in DNA: TGTGCCAGCAGCTTAGACAGGATGAACACTGAAGCTTTCTTT. Protein product: CASSLDRMNTEAFF.

This chain links TRBV7-2 with TRBJ2-2; D possibly corresponds to TRBD2 (6 bases). This CDR3 comprises 14 residues. The germline V gene has CDR1 SGHTA and CDR2 FQGNSA. V was cut by 5 bases and J by 13 bases, with 20 bases left in between. The CDR3, as DNA: TGTGCCAGCAGCGACCCGGCGGGGCCCGGTCGGCTGTTTTTT. Encoded protein: CASSDPAGPGRLFF.

The J gene is TRBJ1-3, the V gene TRBV18; tentatively, D is TRBD1 (5 bases). The germline V gene has CDR1 KGHSH and CDR2 LQKENI. V dropped 5 bases and J dropped 0 bases, with 11 bases sitting between them. CDR3 length equals 15 residues. CDR3 amino acids: CASSEQEGSGNTIYF. The CDR3 DNA reads TGTGCCAGCTCAGAACAGGAAGGCTCTGGAAACACCATATATTTT.

The chain has TRBV28 and TRBJ2-7, with 11 nucleotides matching TRBD2. The CDR3 is 14 amino acids. Germline CDR1 is MDHEN and CDR2 is SYDVKM. Trimming at V came to 5 bases and at J to 4 bases, leaving 4 bases not matched to a gene. The CDR3 protein is CASSGSSGRYEQYF. CDR3 bases: TGTGCCAGCAGTGGATCTAGCGGGAGGTACGAGCAGTACTTC. Full variable domain (rest looked up from reference TRBV28 and TRBJ2-7): DVKVTQSSRYLVKRTGEKVFLECVQDMDHENMFWYRQDPGLGLRLIYFSYDVKMKEKGDIPEGYSVSREKKERFSLILESASTNQTSMYLCASSGSSGRYEQYFGPGTRLTVT.

The chain recombines TRBV7-8 with TRBJ1-6; maybe TRBD1 (6 bases). The V end was cut by 0 bases, the J end by 7 bases, with 10 bases between. The CDR3 consists of 15 residues. Germline V gives CDR1 SGHVS, CDR2 FQNEAQ. CDR3 sequence (DNA): TGTGCCAGCAGCTTAGCGGTTAGGGGGAATTCACCCCTCCACTTT. Translation: CASSLAVRGNSPLHF.

This clone has only a few counts. The rearrangement links TRBV10-3 to TRBJ1-5; 7 bases are a match to TRBD1. Germline V CDR1 and CDR2: ENHRY, SYGVKD. The CDR3 extends over 13 amino acids. The ends lost 4 bases at V and 7 bases at J; junction bases unmatched: 4. The CDR3 nucleotides read TGTGCCATCAGTGGGGGGACAGCCCAGCCCCAGCATTTT. It yields the protein CAISGGTAQPQHF.

The V gene is TRBV7-9, the J gene TRBJ1-2; D unclear. Germline V gives CDR1 SEHNR, CDR2 FQNEAQ (reference sequence). This CDR3 comprises 12 residues. Trimming took off 5 bases at V and 7 bases at J, with 11 bases between the two ends. CDR3 amino acids: CASSHTAGGYTF. The CDR3 DNA reads TGTGCCAGCAGCCATACAGCGGGTGGCTACACCTTC.

The CDR3 sequence: CASSLVGGGYTF. The CDR3 DNA follows: TGTGCCAGCAGCTTAGTCGGCGGTGGCTACACCTTC. The rearrangement uses TRBV7-9 and TRBJ1-2; D ambiguous. Germline-derived CDR1 and CDR2 are SEHNR and FQNEAQ (reference sequence). Trimming shortened V by 1 base and J by 7 bases, and 7 bases separated the two germline ends. This CDR3 spans 12 amino acids.

The rearrangement links TRBV10-1 to TRBJ2-1, with 7 positions matching TRBD2. Germline V gene lookup returns CDR1 WNHNN and CDR2 SYGVQD (reference sequence). CDR3 length: 14 amino acids. The V gene end was trimmed by 7 bases and the J gene end by 6 bases; junction bases not matched to a gene: 9. The CDR3 spells CASNIAGWGNEQFF. CDR3 sequence (DNA): TGCGCCAGCAACATAGCGGGCTGGGGCAATGAGCAGTTCTTC.

The chain has TRBV30 and TRBJ2-1; D might be TRBD2 (5 bases). Deletions cut 2 bases from V and 9 bases from J, with 11 bases between. Germline CDR1 GTSNPN, CDR2 SVGIG (reference sequence). The CDR3 consists of 12 residues. Here the CDR3 DNA reads TGTGCCTGGAGTACTACTAGAAGTGAGCAGTTCTTC. Its protein product is CAWSTTRSEQFF. The full variable domain, with the rest looked up from reference TRBV30 and TRBJ2-1, is SQTIHQWPATLVQPVGSPLSLECTVEGTSNPNLYWYRQAAGRGLQLLFYSVGIGQISSEVPQNLSASRPQDRQFILSSKKLLLSDSGFYLCAWSTTRSEQFFGPGTRLTVL.

V and J are TRBV7-9 and TRBJ1-4; 10 positions match TRBD1. This CDR3 is 15 amino acids long. Germline CDR1 SEHNR, CDR2 FQNEAQ (reference sequence). Trimming at V came to 5 bases and at J to 8 bases, leaving 8 bases not matched to a gene. The CDR3 here is CASSTRTGGSEKLFF. CDR3 sequence (DNA): TGTGCCAGCAGCACGAGGACAGGGGGTAGCGAAAAACTGTTTTTT.

The rearrangement uses TRBV6-5 and TRBJ2-3, with TRBD1 identical over 9 bases. Germline V gives CDR1 MNHEY, CDR2 SVGAGI. With V trimmed by 0 bases and J by 2 bases, 3 bases remained unmatched. CDR3 length equals 16 residues. CDR3 DNA sequence: TGTGCCAGCAGTTACTCACAGGGGGCCGACACAGATACGCAGTATTTT. It codes for CASSYSQGADTDTQYF.

The chain employs TRBV7-2 and TRBJ2-4; no clear D. This CDR3 contains 13 residues. V shed 3 bases and J shed 2 bases, with 5 bases lying between them. Germline lookup yields CDR1 SGHTA and CDR2 FQGNSA. CDR3 DNA sequence: TGTGCCAGCAGCTTGTCCACCAAAAACATTCAGTACTTC. Its translation is CASSLSTKNIQYF.

The CDR3 sequence: CASSLGAQETQYF. CDR3 coding DNA: TGTGCCAGCAGCTTAGGGGCCCAAGAGACCCAGTACTTC. J is TRBJ2-5 and V is TRBV7-9; D is undetermined. Trimming shortened V by 1 base and J by 1 base, and 4 bases separated the two germline ends. Germline V CDR1 and CDR2: SEHNR, FQNEAQ (reference sequence). The CDR3 length is 13 residues.

In DNA form, the CDR3 reads TGCAGTGCTAGTTCCGTGTCGGGACTAGCGGCCAATGAGCAGTTCTTC. Amino acid sequence: CSASSVSGLAANEQFF. The chain has TRBV20-1 and TRBJ2-1; 11 bases line up with TRBD2. The CDR3 length is 16 residues. V was pared by 3 bases and J by 6 bases, with 10 bases of the junction left unmatched. CDR1 is DFQATT, CDR2 SNEGSKA, per germline (reference sequence).

The CDR3 DNA reads as TGTGCCAGCAGCTTAGTGGCAAACACAGATACGCAGTATTTT. The encoded protein is CASSLVANTDTQYF. The chain combines TRBV7-2 with TRBJ2-3; D ambiguous. This CDR3 contains 14 residues. V lost 1 base and J 2 bases, leaving 7 bases between the germline ends. Germline lookup yields CDR1 SGHTA and CDR2 FQGNSA. The variable domain in full, with the rest retrieved from reference TRBV7-2 and TRBJ2-3, is GAGVSQSPSNKVTEKGKDVELRCDPISGHTALYWYRQSLGQGLEFLIYFQGNSAPDKSGLPSDRFSAERTGGSVSTLTIQRTQQEDSAVYLCASSLVANTDTQYFGPGTRLTVL.

The chain combines TRBV2 with TRBJ1-2, with D maybe TRBD1 (5 bases). V gave up 6 bases and J gave up 4 bases, with 15 bases separating them. The length of the CDR3 is 14 residues. CDR1 and CDR2 from the germline V gene are SNHLY and FYNNEI. CDR3: CASSLNGQRYGYTF. CDR3 bases: TGTGCCAGCAGCTTAAACGGACAACGCTATGGCTACACCTTC.

This clone was seen once. V and J are TRBV3-1 (or the pseudogene TRBV3-2) and TRBJ2-1, with 12 bases matching TRBD2. Looked up from germline, CDR1 is LGHDT and CDR2 is YNNKEL (reference sequence). This CDR3 comprises 17 residues. V trimming: 4 bases; J trimming: 0 bases; junction bases outside the gene matches: 4. CDR3 region: CASSPRLAGVSYNEQFF. CDR3 sequence (DNA): TGTGCCAGCAGCCCTAGACTAGCGGGAGTCTCCTACAATGAGCAGTTCTTC.

This clone was counted between two and nine times. The rearrangement joins TRBV28 to TRBJ1-1; D might be TRBD1 (6 bases). Germline values: CDR1 MDHEN, CDR2 SYDVKM. The CDR3 sequence is 15 residues long. V was clipped by 1 base and J by 1 base, with 10 bases between them. In DNA, the CDR3 is TGTGCCAGCAGTTTATACCAGGGGCGGAACACTGAAGCTTTCTTT. As protein: CASSLYQGRNTEAFF. Using reference TRBV28 and TRBJ1-1 for the parts outside the CDR3, the full variable domain is DVKVTQSSRYLVKRTGEKVFLECVQDMDHENMFWYRQDPGLGLRLIYFSYDVKMKEKGDIPEGYSVSREKKERFSLILESASTNQTSMYLCASSLYQGRNTEAFFGQGTRLTVV.

This clone was observed a few times. This sequence joins TRBV18 and TRBJ1-1; 9 bases match TRBD1. CDR3 size: 12 residues. Per germline, CDR1 KGHSH and CDR2 LQKENI. V lost 6 bases and J lost 11; bases outside the gene matches: 7. The CDR3 is CASSPGQGRAFF. CDR3 nucleotide sequence: TGTGCCAGCTCCCCGGGACAGGGAAGGGCTTTCTTT.

CDR3 in DNA: TGTGCCAGCAGTTCTAGGGACAGGGCTACGCAGTATTTT. Translated, it gives CASSSRDRATQYF. V and J are TRBV27 and TRBJ2-3, with TRBD1 matching 9 bases. CDR1 MNHEY and CDR2 SMNVEV come from the germline V gene (reference sequence). Trimming at V came to 4 bases and at J to 8 bases, leaving 4 bases not matched to a gene. This CDR3 comprises 13 residues.

V and J are TRBV6-2 or TRBV6-3 and TRBJ1-5, with 7 bases that match TRBD1. The CDR3 loop spans 16 amino acids. In germline, CDR1 is MNHEY, CDR2 SVGEGT. After removal of 5 bases from V and 4 bases from J, the junction contained 11 bases not matched to a gene. The CDR3 DNA reads as TGTGCCAGCAGTCCGGCCGTCGGACAGGTTAATCAGCCCCAGCATTTT. Translated: CASSPAVGQVNQPQHF.

A few counts support this clone. This chain links TRBV5-4 with TRBJ1-5, with no clear D. Germline V gene lookup returns CDR1 SGHNT and CDR2 YYREEE (reference sequence). The CDR3 consists of 14 residues. V was trimmed by 4 bases and J by 3 bases, leaving 11 bases between them. CDR3 DNA: TGTGCCAGCAGCACCTTGAGGGCCAATCAGCCCCAGCATTTT. This sequence encodes CASSTLRANQPQHF.